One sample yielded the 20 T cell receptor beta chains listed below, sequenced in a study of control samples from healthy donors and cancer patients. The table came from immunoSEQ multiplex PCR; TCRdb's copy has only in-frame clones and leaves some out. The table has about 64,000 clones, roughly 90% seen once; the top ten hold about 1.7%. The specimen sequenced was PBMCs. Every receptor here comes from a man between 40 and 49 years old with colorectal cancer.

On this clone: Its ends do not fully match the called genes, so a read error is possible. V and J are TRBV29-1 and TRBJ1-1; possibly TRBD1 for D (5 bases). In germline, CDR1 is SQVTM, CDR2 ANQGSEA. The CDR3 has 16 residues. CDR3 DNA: TGCAACGTTGACGGGACCAATCTCTTCATGAACACTGAAGCTTTCTTT. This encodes CNVDGTNLFMNTEAFF.

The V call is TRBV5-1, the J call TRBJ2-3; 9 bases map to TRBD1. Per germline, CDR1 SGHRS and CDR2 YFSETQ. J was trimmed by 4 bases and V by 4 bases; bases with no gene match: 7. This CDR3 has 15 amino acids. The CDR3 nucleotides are TGCGCCAGCAGCCCAGGGACAGGGAATGCAGATACGCAGTATTTT. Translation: CASSPGTGNADTQYF.

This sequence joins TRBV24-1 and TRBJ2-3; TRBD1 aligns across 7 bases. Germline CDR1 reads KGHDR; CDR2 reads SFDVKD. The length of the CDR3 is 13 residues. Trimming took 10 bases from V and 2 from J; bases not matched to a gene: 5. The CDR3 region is CATEQGSTDTQYF. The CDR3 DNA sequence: TGTGCCACAGAACAGGGGTCCACAGATACGCAGTATTTT.

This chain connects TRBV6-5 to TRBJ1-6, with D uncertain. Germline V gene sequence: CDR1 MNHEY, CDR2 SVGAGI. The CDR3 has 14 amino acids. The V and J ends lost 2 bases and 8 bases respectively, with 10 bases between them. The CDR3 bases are TGTGCCAGCAGTTACAGGGAAGAAGATTCACCCCTCCACTTT. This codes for CASSYREEDSPLHF.

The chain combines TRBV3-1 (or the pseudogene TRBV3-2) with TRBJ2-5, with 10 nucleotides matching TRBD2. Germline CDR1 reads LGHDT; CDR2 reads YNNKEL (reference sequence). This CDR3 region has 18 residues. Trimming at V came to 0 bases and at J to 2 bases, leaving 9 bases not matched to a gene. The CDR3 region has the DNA TGTGCCAGCAGCCAAGAAAGGTCGAGTAGCGGGGGGCAAGAGACCCAGTACTTC. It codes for CASSQERSSSGGQETQYF.

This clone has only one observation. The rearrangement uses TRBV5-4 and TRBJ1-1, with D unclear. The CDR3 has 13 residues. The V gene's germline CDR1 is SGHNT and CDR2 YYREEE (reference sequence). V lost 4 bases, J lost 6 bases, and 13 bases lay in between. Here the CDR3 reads CASSGAGVSEAFF. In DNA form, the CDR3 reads TGTGCCAGCAGCGGTGCCGGGGTCTCTGAAGCTTTCTTT.

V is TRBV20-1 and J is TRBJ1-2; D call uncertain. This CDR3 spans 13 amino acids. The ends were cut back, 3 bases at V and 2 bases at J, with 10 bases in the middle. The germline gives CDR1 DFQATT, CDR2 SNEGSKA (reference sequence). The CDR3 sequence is CSASVRENYGYTF. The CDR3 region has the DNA TGCAGTGCTAGTGTACGGGAAAACTATGGCTACACCTTC.

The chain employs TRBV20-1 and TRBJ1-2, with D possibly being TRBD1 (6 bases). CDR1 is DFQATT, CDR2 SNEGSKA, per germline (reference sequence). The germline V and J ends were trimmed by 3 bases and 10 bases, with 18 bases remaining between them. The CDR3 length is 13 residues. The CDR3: CSASVGGLLSYTF. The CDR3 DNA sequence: TGCAGTGCTAGTGTAGGGGGGCTACTCTCCTACACCTTC.

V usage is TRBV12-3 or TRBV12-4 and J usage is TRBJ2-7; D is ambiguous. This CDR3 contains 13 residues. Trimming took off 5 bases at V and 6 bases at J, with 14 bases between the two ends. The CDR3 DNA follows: TGTGCCAGCAGTCGGGTCAGGACGGGCGAGCAGTACTTC. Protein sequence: CASSRVRTGEQYF.

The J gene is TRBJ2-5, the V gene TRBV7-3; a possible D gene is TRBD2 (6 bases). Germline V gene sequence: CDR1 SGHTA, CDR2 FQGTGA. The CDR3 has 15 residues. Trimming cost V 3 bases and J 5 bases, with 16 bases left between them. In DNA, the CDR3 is TGTGCCAGCAGCTTGGAGGGGTCGCCCGGGGAGACCCAGTACTTC. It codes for CASSLEGSPGETQYF.

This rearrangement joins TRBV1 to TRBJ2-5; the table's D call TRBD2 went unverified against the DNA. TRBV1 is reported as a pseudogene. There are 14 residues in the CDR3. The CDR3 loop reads CTSTGLAGRETQYF. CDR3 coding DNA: TGCACCAGCACAGGACTAGCGGGGAGGGAGACCCAGTACTTC.

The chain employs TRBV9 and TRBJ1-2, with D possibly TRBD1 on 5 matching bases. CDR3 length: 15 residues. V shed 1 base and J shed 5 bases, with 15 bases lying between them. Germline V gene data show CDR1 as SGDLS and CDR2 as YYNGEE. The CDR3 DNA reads TGTGCCAGCAGCGTATTCGGGGGGGATAATTATGGCTACACCTTC. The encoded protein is CASSVFGGDNYGYTF.

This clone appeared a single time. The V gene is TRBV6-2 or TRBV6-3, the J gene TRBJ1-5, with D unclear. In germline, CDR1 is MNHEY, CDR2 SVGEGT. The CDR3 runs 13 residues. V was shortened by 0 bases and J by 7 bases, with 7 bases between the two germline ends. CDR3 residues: CASSYSSWQPQHF. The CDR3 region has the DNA TGTGCCAGCAGTTACTCGAGCTGGCAGCCCCAGCATTTT.

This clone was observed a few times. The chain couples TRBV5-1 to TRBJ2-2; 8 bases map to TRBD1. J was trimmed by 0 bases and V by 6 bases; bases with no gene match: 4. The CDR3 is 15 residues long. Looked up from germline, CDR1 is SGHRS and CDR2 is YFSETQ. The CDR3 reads CASKQGVSNTGELFF. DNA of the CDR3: TGCGCCAGCAAACAGGGGGTTTCGAACACCGGGGAGCTGTTTTTT.

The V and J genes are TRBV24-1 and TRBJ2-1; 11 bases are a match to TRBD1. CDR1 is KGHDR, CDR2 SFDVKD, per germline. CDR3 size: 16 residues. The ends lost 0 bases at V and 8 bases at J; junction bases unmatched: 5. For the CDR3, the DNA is TGTGCCACCAGTGATTTGGGACAGGGGGCTTCCTATGAGCAGTTCTTC. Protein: CATSDLGQGASYEQFF.

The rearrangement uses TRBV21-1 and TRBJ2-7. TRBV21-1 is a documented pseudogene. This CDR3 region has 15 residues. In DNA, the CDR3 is TGTGCCAGCAGCAAAATAGGGATCTCCGCCTACGAGCAGTACTTC. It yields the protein CASSKIGISAYEQYF.

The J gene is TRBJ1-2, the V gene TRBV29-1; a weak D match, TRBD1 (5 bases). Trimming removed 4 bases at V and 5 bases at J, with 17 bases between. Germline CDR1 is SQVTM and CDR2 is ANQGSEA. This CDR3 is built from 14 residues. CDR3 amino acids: CSVVVETDSYGYTF. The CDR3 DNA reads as TGCAGCGTTGTGGTAGAGACAGACTCTTATGGCTACACCTTC.

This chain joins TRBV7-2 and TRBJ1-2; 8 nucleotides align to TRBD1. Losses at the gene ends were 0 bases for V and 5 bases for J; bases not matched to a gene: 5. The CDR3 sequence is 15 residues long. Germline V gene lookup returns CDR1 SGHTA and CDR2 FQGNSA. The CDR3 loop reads CASSLALRQGYGYTF. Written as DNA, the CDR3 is TGTGCCAGCAGCTTAGCGCTGAGACAGGGGTATGGCTACACCTTC. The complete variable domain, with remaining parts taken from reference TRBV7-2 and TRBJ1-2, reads GAGVSQSPSNKVTEKGKDVELRCDPISGHTALYWYRQSLGQGLEFLIYFQGNSAPDKSGLPSDRFSAERTGGSVSTLTIQRTQQEDSAVYLCASSLALRQGYGYTFGSGTRLTVV.

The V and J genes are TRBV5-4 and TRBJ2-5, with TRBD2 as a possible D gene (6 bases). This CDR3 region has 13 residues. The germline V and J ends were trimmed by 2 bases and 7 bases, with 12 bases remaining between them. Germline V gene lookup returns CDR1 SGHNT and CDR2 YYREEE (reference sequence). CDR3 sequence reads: CASSFDPAGTQYF. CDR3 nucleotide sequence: TGTGCCAGCAGCTTCGATCCAGCGGGGACCCAGTACTTC.

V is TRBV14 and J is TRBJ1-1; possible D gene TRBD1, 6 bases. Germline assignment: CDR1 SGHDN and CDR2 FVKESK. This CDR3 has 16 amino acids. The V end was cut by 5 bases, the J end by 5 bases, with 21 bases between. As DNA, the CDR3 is TGTGCCAGCAGCGGCCGGCAAAACAGGGTATGGACTGAAGCTTTCTTT. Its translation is CASSGRQNRVWTEAFF.